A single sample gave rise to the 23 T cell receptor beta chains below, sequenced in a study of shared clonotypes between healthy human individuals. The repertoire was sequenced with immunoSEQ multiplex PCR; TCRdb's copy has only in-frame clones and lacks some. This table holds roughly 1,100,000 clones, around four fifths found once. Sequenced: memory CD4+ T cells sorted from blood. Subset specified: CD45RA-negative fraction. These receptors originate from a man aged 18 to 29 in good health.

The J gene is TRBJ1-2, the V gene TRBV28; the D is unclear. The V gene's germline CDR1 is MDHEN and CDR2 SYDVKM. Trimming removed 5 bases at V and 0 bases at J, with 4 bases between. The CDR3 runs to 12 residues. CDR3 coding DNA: TGTGCCAGCAGTGAAACTAACTATGGCTACACCTTC. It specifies CASSETNYGYTF.

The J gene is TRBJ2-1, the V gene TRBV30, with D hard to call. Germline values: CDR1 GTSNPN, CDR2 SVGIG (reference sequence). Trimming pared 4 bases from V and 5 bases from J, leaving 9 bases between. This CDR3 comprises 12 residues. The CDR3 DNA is TGTGCCTGGACCGATTTAAACAATGAGCAGTTCTTC. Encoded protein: CAWTDLNNEQFF.

The CDR3 coding sequence is TGTGCCAGCAGCTTGGGACAGGGGGCTGGCTACACCTTC. Translated, it gives CASSLGQGAGYTF. The rearrangement links TRBV5-8 to TRBJ1-2, with 10 bases lining up with TRBD1. Trimming took 0 bases from V and 7 from J; bases not matched to a gene: 0. Germline V gives CDR1 SGHTS, CDR2 YDEGEE. CDR3 length equals 13 residues.

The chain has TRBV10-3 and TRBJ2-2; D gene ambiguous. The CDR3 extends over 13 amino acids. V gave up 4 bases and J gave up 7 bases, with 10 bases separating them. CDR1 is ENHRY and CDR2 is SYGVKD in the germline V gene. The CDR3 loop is CAISGDSGGELFF. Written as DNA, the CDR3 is TGTGCCATCAGTGGTGATAGTGGCGGGGAGCTGTTTTTT.

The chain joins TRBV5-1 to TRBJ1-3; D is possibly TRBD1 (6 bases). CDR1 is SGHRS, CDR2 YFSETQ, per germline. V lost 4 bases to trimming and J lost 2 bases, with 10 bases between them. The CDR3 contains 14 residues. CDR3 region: CASSPGEPGNTIYF. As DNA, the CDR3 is TGCGCCAGCAGCCCAGGGGAGCCTGGAAACACCATATATTTT.

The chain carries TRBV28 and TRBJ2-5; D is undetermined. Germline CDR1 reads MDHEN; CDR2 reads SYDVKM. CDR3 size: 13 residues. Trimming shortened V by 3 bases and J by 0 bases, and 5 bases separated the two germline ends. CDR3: CASSLKHQETQYF. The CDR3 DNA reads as TGTGCCAGCAGTTTGAAGCACCAAGAGACCCAGTACTTC.

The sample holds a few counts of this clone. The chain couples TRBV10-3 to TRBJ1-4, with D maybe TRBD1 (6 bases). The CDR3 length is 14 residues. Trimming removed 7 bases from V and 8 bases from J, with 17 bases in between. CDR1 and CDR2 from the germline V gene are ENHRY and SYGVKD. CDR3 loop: CAIKPSGAGEKLFF. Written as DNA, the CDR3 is TGTGCCATCAAACCTTCGGGGGCAGGAGAAAAACTGTTTTTT.

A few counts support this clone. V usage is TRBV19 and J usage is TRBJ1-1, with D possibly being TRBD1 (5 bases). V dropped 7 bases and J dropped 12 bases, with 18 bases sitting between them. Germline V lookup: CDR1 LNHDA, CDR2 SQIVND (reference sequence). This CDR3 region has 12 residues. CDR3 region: CASITVKGPPFF. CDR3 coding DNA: TGTGCCAGTATAACAGTGAAGGGGCCACCTTTCTTT.

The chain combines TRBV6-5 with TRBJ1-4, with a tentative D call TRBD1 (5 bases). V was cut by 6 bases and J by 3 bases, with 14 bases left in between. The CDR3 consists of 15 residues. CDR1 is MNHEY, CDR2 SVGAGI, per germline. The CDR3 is CASSRSGSSNEKLFF. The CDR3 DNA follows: TGTGCCAGCAGCCGCTCAGGGAGTTCTAATGAAAAACTGTTTTTT.

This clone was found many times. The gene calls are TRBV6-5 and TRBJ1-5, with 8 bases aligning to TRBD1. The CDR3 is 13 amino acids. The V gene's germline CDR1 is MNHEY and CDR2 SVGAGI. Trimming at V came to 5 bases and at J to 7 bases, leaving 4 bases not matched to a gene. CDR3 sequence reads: CASSTGGWQPQHF. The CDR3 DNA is TGTGCCAGCAGTACAGGGGGATGGCAGCCCCAGCATTTT.

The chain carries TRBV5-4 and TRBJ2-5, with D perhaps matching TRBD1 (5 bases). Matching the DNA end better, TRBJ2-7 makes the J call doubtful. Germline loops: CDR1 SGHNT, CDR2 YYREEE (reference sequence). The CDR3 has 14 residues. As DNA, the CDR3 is TGTGCCAGCAGCTTGGTAGGCAGGGCCTACGAGCAGTACTTC. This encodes CASSLVGRAYEQYF.

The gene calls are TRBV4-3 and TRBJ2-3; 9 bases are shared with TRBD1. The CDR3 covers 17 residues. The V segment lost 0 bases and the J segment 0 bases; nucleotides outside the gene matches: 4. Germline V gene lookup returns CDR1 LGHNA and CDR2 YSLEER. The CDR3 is CASSQDGGQGSTDTQYF. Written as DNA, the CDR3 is TGCGCCAGCAGCCAAGATGGGGGACAGGGTAGCACAGATACGCAGTATTTT.

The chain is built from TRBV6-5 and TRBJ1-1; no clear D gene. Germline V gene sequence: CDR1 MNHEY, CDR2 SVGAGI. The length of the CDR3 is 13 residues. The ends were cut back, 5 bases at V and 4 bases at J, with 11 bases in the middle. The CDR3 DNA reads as TGTGCCAGCAGTGGCGAAGTATCCACTGAAGCTTTCTTT. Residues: CASSGEVSTEAFF.

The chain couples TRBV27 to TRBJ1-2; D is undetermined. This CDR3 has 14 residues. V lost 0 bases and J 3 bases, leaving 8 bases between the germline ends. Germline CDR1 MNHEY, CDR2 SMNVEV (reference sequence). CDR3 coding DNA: TGTGCCAGCAGTTTATCGGGCAGACACTATGGCTACACCTTC. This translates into CASSLSGRHYGYTF.

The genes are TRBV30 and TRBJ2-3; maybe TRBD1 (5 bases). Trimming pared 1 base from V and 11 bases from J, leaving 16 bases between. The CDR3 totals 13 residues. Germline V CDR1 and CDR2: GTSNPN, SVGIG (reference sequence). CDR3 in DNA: TGTGCCTGGAGTGCCCTGCTCCAAGGGGTGCAGTATTTT. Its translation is CAWSALLQGVQYF.

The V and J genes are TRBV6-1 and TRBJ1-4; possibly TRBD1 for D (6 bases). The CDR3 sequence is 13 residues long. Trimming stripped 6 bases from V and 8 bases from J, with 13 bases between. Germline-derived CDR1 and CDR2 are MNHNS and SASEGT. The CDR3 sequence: CASREQGGEKLFF. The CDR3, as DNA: TGTGCCAGCAGAGAACAGGGTGGGGAAAAACTGTTTTTT.

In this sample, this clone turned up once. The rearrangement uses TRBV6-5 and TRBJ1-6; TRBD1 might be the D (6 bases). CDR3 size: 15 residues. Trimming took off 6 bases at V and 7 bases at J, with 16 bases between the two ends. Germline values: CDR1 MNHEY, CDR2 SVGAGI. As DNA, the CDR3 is TGTGCCAGCAGGACGTTAGGACAGCACAATTCACCCCTCCACTTT. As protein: CASRTLGQHNSPLHF.

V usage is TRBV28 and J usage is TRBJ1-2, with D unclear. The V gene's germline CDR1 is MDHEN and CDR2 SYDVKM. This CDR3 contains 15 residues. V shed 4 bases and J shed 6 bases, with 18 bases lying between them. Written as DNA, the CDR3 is TGTGCCAGCAGTTCCCACCTTGCCACGACCGATGGCTACACCTTC. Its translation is CASSSHLATTDGYTF.

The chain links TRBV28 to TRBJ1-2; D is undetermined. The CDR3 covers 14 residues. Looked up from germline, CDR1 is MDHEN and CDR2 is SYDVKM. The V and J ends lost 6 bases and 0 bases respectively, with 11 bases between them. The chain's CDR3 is CASRVTVPNYGYTF. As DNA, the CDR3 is TGTGCCAGCAGGGTTACAGTTCCTAACTATGGCTACACCTTC.

The CDR3 is CASSPVRHTEAFF. CDR3 bases: TGTGCCAGCAGTCCGGTCAGACACACTGAAGCTTTCTTT. V and J are TRBV6-1 and TRBJ1-1, with unresolved D. Germline V gene data show CDR1 as MNHNS and CDR2 as SASEGT. V was pared by 5 bases and J by 3 bases, with 10 bases between. This CDR3 has 13 residues.

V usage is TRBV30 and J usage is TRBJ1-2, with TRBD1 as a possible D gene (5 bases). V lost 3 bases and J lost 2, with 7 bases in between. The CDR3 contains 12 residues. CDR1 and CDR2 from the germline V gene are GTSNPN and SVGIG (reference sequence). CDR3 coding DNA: TGTGCCTGGAGAGGACAAAACTATGGCTACACCTTC. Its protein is CAWRGQNYGYTF.

CDR3 DNA sequence: TGTGCCAGCAGTTATAGTAGGGGGCCCGATGAGCAGTTCTTC. Protein sequence: CASSYSRGPDEQFF. The gene calls are TRBV7-9 and TRBJ2-1; 7 nucleotides line up with TRBD1. Germline values: CDR1 SEHNR, CDR2 FQNEAQ (reference sequence). V was pared by 6 bases and J by 8 bases, with 10 bases of the junction left unmatched. The CDR3 totals 14 residues.

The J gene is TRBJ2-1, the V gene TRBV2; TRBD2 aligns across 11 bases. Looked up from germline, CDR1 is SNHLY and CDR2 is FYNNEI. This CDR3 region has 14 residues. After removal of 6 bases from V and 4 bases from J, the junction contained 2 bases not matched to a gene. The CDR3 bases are TGTGCCAGCAGACTAGCGGGGGTATACAATGAGCAGTTCTTC. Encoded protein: CASRLAGVYNEQFF.